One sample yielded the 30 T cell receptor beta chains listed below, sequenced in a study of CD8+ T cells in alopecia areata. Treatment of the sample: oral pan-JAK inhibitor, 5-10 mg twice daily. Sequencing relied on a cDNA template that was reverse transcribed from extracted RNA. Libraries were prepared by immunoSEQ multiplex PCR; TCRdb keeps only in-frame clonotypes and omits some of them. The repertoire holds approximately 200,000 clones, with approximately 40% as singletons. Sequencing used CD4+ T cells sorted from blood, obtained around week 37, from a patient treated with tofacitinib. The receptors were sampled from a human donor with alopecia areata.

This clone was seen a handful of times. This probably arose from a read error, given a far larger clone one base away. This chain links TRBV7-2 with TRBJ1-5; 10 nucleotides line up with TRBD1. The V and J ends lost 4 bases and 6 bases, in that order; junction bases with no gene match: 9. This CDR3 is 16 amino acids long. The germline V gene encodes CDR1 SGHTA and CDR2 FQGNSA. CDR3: CASSYLWDRGSQPQHF. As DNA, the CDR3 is TGTGCCAGCAGCTATTTGTGGGACAGGGGAAGTCAGCCCCAGCATTTT.

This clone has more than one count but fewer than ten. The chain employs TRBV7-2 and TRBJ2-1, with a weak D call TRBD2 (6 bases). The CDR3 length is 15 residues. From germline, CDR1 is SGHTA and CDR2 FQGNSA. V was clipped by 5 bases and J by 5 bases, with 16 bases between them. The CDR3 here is CASSTSRTTHNEQFF. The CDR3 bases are TGTGCCAGCAGCACTAGCAGGACTACCCACAATGAGCAGTTCTTC.

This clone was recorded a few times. CDR3 loop: CASSYMNTGELFF. CDR3 DNA sequence: TGTGCCAGCAGTTACATGAACACCGGGGAGCTGTTTTTT. The J gene is TRBJ2-2, the V gene TRBV6-5; D not certain. This CDR3 is built from 13 residues. V lost 2 bases and J 1 base, leaving 2 bases between the germline ends. Germline CDR1 MNHEY, CDR2 SVGAGI.

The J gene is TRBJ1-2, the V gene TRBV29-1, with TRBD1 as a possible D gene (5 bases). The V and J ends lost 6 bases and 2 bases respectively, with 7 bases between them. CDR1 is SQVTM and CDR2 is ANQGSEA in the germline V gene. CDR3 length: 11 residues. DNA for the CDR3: TGCAGCGTGGGGGGGAACTATGGCTACACCTTC. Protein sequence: CSVGGNYGYTF.

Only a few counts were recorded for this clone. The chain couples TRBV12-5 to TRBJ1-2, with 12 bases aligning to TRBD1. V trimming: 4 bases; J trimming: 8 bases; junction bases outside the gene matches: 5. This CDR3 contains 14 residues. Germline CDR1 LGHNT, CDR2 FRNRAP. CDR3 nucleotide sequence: TGTGCTAGTGGTTGGGACAGGGGGCTTGAAGGCTACACCTTC. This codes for CASGWDRGLEGYTF. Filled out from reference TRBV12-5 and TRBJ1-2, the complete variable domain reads DARVTQTPRHKVTEMGQEVTMRCQPILGHNTVFWYRQTMMQGLELLAYFRNRAPLDDSGMPKDRFSAEMPDATLATLKIQPSEPRDSAVYFCASGWDRGLEGYTFGSGTRLTVV.

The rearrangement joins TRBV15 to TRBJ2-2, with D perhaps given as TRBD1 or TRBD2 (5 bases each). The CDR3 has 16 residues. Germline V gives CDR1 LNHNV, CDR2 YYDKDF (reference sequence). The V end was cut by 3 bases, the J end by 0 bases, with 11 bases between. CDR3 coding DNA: TGTGCCACCAGCAGCCCCAGGGAGACGAACACCGGGGAGCTGTTTTTT. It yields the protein CATSSPRETNTGELFF.

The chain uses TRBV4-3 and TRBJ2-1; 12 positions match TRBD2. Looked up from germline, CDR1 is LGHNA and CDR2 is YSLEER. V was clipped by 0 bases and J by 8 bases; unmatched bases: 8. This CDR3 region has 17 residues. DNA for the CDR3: TGCGCCAGCAGCCAAGAGCTAGCGGGAGGGCCTAACGATGAGCAGTTCTTC. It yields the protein CASSQELAGGPNDEQFF.

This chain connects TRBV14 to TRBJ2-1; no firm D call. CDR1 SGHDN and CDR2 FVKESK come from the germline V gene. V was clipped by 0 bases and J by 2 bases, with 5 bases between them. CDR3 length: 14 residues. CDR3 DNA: TGTGCCAGCAGCCAAGACGCTCCCTACAATGAGCAGTTCTTC. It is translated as CASSQDAPYNEQFF.

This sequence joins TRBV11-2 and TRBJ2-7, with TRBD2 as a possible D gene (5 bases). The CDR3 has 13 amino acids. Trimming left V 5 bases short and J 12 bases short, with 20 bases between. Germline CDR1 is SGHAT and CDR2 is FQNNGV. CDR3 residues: CASSQVQAASLYF. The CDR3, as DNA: TGTGCCAGCAGCCAGGTTCAAGCGGCCTCGCTGTACTTC.

The CDR3 loop is CSVEGSRVNTEAFF. The DNA of the CDR3 is TGCAGCGTTGAGGGGAGCAGGGTGAACACTGAAGCTTTCTTT. V gene TRBV29-1 combines with J gene TRBJ1-1, with D possibly matching TRBD1 (5 bases). Per the germline V gene, CDR1 is SQVTM and CDR2 is ANQGSEA. Trimming stripped 3 bases from V and 0 bases from J, with 11 bases between. This CDR3 has 14 amino acids.

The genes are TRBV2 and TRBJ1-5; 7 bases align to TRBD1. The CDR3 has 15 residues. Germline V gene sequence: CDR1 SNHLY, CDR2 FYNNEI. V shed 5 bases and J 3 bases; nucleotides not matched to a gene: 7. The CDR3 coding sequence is TGTGCCAGCAGTCCGGACAGGCTGCCCAATCAGCCCCAGCATTTT. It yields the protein CASSPDRLPNQPQHF. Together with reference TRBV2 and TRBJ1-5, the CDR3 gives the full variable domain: EPEVTQTPSHQVTQMGQEVILRCVPISNHLYFYWYRQILGQKVEFLVSFYNNEISEKSEIFDDQFSVERPDGSNFTLKIRSTKLEDSAMYFCASSPDRLPNQPQHFGDGTRLSIL.

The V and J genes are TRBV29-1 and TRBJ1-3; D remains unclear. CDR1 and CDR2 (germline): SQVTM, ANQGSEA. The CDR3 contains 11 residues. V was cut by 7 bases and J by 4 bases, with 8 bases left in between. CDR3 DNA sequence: TGCAGCGAGGCAGAAGGAAACACCATATATTTT. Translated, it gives CSEAEGNTIYF.

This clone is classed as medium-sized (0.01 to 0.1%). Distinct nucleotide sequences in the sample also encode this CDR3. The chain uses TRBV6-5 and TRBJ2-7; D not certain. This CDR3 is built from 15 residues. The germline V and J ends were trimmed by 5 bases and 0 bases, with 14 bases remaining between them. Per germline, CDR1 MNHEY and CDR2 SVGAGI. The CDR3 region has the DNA TGTGCCAGCAGTCTGACCCCGCGAAACTCCTACGAGCAGTACTTC. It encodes CASSLTPRNSYEQYF.

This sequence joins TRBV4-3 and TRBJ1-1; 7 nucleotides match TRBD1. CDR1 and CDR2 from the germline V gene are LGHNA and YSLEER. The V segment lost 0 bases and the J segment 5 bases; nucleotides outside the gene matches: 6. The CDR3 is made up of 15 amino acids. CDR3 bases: TGCGCCAGCAGCCAAGATTCAGGGGGGGAAACTGAAGCTTTCTTT. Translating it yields CASSQDSGGETEAFF.

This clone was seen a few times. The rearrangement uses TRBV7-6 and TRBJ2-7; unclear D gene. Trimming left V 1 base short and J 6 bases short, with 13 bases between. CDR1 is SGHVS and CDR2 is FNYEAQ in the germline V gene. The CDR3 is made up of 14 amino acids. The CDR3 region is CASSLGTPGSEQYF. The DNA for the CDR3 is TGTGCCAGCAGCTTAGGGACCCCGGGCTCCGAGCAGTACTTC.

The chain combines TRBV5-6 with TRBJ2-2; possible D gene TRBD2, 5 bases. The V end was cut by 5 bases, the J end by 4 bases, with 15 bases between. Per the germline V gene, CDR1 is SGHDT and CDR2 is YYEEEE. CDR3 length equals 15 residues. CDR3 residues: CASRVRERATGELFF. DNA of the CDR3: TGTGCCAGCAGGGTGAGAGAGAGGGCCACCGGGGAGCTGTTTTTT.

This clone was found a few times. CDR3 region: CASSIDRSPYNEQFF. CDR3 DNA sequence: TGTGCCAGTAGTATAGATCGTTCCCCCTACAATGAGCAGTTCTTC. The genes are TRBV19 and TRBJ2-1; D is undetermined. In germline, CDR1 is LNHDA, CDR2 SQIVND (reference sequence). The CDR3 is 15 amino acids. V lost 0 bases and J lost 2, with 8 bases in between.

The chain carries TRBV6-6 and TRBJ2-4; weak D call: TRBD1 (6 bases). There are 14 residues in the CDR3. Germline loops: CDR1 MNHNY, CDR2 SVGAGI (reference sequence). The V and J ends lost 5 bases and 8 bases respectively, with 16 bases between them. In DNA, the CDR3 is TGTGCCAGCAGTCAGGGACATATGGGAGACATTCAGTACTTC. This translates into CASSQGHMGDIQYF.

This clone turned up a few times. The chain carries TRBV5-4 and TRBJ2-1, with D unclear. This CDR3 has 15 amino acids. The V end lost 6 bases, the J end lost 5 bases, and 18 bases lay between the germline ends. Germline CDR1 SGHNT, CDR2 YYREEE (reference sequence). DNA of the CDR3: TGTGCCAGCACCCGAGAGCCGATCATCGACAATGAGCAGTTCTTC. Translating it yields CASTREPIIDNEQFF.

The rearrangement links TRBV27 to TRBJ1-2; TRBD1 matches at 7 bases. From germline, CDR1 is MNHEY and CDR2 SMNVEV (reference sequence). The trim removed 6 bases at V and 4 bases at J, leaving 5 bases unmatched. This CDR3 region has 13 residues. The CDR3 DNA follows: TGTGCCAGCAGCCTGACAGGGCCCTATGGCTACACCTTC. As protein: CASSLTGPYGYTF.

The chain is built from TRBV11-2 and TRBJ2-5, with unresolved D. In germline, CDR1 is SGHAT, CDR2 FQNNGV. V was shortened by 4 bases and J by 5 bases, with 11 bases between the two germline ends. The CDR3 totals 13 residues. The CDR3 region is CASSSGGSETQYF. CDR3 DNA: TGTGCCAGCAGCTCCGGTGGTTCTGAGACCCAGTACTTC.

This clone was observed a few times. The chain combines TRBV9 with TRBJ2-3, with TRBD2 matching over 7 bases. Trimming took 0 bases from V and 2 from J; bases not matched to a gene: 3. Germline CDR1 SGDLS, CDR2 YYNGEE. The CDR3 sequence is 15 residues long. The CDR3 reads CASSVGGRDTDTQYF. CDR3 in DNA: TGTGCCAGCAGCGTAGGCGGGAGAGACACAGATACGCAGTATTTT.

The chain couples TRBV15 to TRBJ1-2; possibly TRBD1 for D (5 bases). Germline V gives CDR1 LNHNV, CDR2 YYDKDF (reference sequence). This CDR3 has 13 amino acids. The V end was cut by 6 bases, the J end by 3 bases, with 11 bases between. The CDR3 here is CATSQGADYGYTF. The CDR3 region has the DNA TGTGCCACCAGTCAGGGCGCGGACTATGGCTACACCTTC.

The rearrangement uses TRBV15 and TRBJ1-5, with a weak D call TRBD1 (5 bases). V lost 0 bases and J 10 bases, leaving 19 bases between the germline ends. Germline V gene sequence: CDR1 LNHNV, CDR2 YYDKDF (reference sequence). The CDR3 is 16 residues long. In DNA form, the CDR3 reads TGTGCCACCAGCAGAGAAGCAGGGATAGTAGTGAGCCCCCAGCATTTT. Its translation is CATSREAGIVVSPQHF.

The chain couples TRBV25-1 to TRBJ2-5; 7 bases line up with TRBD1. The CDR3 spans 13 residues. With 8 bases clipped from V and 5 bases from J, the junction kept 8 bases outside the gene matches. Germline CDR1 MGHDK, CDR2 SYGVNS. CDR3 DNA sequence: TGTGCCAGCCAGGACAGGATTAGCGAGACCCAGTACTTC. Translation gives CASQDRISETQYF.

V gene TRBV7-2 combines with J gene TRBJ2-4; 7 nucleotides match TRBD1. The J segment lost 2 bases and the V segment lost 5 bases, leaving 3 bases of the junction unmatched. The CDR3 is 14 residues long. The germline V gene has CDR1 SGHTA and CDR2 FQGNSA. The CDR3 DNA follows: TGTGCCAGCAGCCCAGGGGGATCCAAAAACATTCAGTACTTC. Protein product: CASSPGGSKNIQYF.

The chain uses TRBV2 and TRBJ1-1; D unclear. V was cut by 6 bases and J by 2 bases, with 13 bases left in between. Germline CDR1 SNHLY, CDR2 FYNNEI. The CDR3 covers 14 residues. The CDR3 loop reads CASRDTAGNTEAFF. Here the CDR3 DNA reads TGTGCCAGCAGAGACACAGCTGGAAACACTGAAGCTTTCTTT. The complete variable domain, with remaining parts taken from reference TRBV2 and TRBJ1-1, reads EPEVTQTPSHQVTQMGQEVILRCVPISNHLYFYWYRQILGQKVEFLVSFYNNEISEKSEIFDDQFSVERPDGSNFTLKIRSTKLEDSAMYFCASRDTAGNTEAFFGQGTRLTVV.

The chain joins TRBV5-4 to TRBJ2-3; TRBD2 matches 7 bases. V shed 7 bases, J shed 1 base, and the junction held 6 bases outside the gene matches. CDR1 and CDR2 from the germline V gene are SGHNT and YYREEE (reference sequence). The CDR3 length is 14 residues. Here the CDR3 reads CASGLEPRTDTQYF. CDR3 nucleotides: TGTGCCAGCGGACTAGAACCCCGCACAGATACGCAGTATTTT. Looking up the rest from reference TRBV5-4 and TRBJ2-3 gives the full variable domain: ETGVTQSPTHLIKTRGQQVTLRCSSQSGHNTVSWYQQALGQGPQFIFQYYREEENGRGNFPPRFSGLQFPNYSSELNVNALELDDSALYLCASGLEPRTDTQYFGPGTRLTVL.

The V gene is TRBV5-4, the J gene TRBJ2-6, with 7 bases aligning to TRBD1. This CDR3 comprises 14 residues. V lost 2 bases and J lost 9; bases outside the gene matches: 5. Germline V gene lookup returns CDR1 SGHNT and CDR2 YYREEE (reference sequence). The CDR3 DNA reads TGTGCCAGCAGCTTACGACAGGGTGGCAACGTCCTGACTTTC. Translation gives CASSLRQGGNVLTF.

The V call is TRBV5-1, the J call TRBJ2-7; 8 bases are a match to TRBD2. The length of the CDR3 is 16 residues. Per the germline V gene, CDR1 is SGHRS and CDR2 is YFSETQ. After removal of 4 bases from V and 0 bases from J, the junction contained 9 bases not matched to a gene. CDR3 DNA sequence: TGCGCCAGCAGCCAGGACCGGGAGGGACGCTCCTACGAGCAGTACTTC. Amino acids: CASSQDREGRSYEQYF.